This T cell receptor beta chain is from a study of T cell repertoires in cytomegalovirus infection (dated by TCRdb to the late 2010s). Study-level background: Recently identified HLA-C-restricted CMV epitopes, whose presentation resists viral immunomodulation, were targeted by peptide stimulations together with well-studied HLA-B-restricted epitopes. Because public TCR beta signatures pointed to carriage of CMV infection together with the matching HLA type, the HLA type of each donor mattered for the analysis.

CDR1 and CDR2 (SGHRS, YFSETQ) derive from the germline V gene. V loses 0 bases, J loses 6 bases, and the germline ends lie 15 bases apart. The CDR3 runs 15 amino acids, cysteine and phenylalanine included. The CDR3 DNA has 45 bases and is translated from base 1. The study at large found these results: In the ex vivo response, HLA-C-restricted CMV-specific TCR beta clonotypes were dominant, and in two of eight donors the single most frequent clonotype came from this HLA-C-restricted group. In both this cohort and an independent cohort of 350 to 400 donors, the cumulative frequency of public TCR beta family members distinguished carriers of CMV infection plus the relevant HLA type.

Reading the label with the study, this specimen's treatment or condition is: in vitro stimulation with specific CMV peptide epitopes to enrich CMV-specific T cells. This clonotype was found many times. What antigen it recognizes has not been identified. One base away there is no much larger clone; base qualities are not given. The sequencer was an Illumina HiSeq 1500. TCRdb handled the public reads itself, with Q25 trimming in fastp and clone calling in MiXCR, and kept productive beta chains. When rows share a CDR3 protein, they turn into one entry using the most common DNA and genes. This sample gives 110,000 to 150,000 distinct CDR3 sequences in total; approximately 30% of them show up just once. 52% of the sample rests with the top ten.

Recombination connected TRBV5-1 to TRBJ1-1, with no D gene named confidently. The clonotype comes from a human donor in good health (CMV status not recorded). Some clones in this sample may be carry-over from other donors' samples. The material was CD8+ T cells from cultured PBMCs, obtained from culture after CMV antigen stimulation. The nucleotide sequence reads TGCGCCAGCAGCTTGGATGGTGCAGGTAACGCTGAAGCTTTCTTT. This gives the protein CASSLDGAGNAEAFF.